The 12 T cell receptor beta chains presented below share a single source sample, sequenced in a study of spatial heterogeneity in lung cancer. Documented time point: sample taken at primary tumor resection. Unsorted samples of tumor, nontumor lung or frozen PBMC had their whole RNA sequenced. TCRdb re-analysed the 5' RACE reads in MiXCR, keeping a single row per CDR3 protein. The data show tens of thousands of distinct CDR3 sequences, with over 9.5% seen just once and approximately 39% held by the top ten. Specimen: PBMCs, collected at surgery. The receptors derive from a male donor with early-stage non-small cell lung cancer.

This clonotype has a handful of counts. V is TRBV5-1 and J is TRBJ1-4; TRBD1 agrees at 8 bases. Germline CDR1 SGHRS, CDR2 YFSETQ. The junction had 6 bases not matched to a gene; V was cut back by 1 base and J by 7 bases. CDR3 length: 15 residues. DNA of the CDR3: TGCGCCAGCAGCTTGAATCAGGGGGCGGTTGAAAAACTGTTTTTT. Translating gives CASSLNQGAVEKLFF.

This clonotype was seen only a few times. The CDR3 region has the DNA TGTGCCAGCAGCCAGGGGGCGTACCAAGAGACCCAGTACTTC. It encodes CASSQGAYQETQYF. The V call is TRBV4-2, the J call TRBJ2-5; tentative D call: TRBD1 (6 bases). CDR3 length equals 14 residues. Germline CDR1 reads LGHNA; CDR2 reads YNFKEQ. The V gene lost 3 bases and the J gene lost 0 bases, with 8 bases spanning the gap.

The rearrangement joins TRBV6-5 to TRBJ2-4; the D is unclear. The V end lost 2 bases, the J end lost 0 bases, and 5 bases lay between the germline ends. The CDR3 consists of 14 residues. Germline V gene lookup returns CDR1 MNHEY and CDR2 SVGAGI. The CDR3 is CASSYPGAKNIQYF. The DNA of the CDR3 is TGTGCCAGCAGTTACCCGGGAGCCAAAAACATTCAGTACTTC.

The rearrangement uses TRBV19 and TRBJ1-2; D remains unclear. The germline V gene has CDR1 LNHDA and CDR2 SQIVND (reference sequence). Trimming left V 3 bases short and J 6 bases short, with 11 bases between. The CDR3 runs 13 residues. This CDR3 is CASSIGLENGYTF. CDR3 nucleotides: TGTGCCAGTAGTATCGGGCTGGAAAATGGCTACACCTTC.

The V call is TRBV5-4, the J call TRBJ2-3; D gene unclear. Germline V gene lookup returns CDR1 SGHNT and CDR2 YYREEE (reference sequence). The CDR3 totals 15 residues. The V end was cut by 4 bases, the J end by 0 bases, with 12 bases between. The CDR3 nucleotides read TGTGCCAGCAGCCCGTCCCGACCTAGCACAGATACGCAGTATTTT. Encoded protein: CASSPSRPSTDTQYF.

This clonotype occurred a few times. This sequence joins TRBV4-1 and TRBJ2-7; no clear D gene. CDR3 length: 13 amino acids. Germline CDR1 is MGHRA and CDR2 is YSYEKL. V was shortened by 3 bases and J by 3 bases, with 9 bases between the two germline ends. CDR3 amino acids: CASSHGRDYEQYF. CDR3 in DNA: TGCGCCAGCAGCCATGGTCGTGACTACGAGCAGTACTTC.

This clonotype turned up a few times. The chain joins TRBV5-5 to TRBJ2-3; tentative D call: TRBD2 (7 bases). Germline-derived CDR1 and CDR2 are SGHKS and YYEKEE (reference sequence). The CDR3 is made up of 15 amino acids. The V gene lost 0 bases and the J gene lost 6 bases, with 14 bases spanning the gap. As DNA, the CDR3 is TGTGCCAGCAGCTTGGGAGGGGGGGCCTGGGATACGCAGTATTTT. The encoded protein is CASSLGGGAWDTQYF. The full variable domain, its missing parts supplied by reference TRBV5-5 and TRBJ2-3, is DAGVTQSPTHLIKTRGQQVTLRCSPISGHKSVSWYQQVLGQGPQFIFQYYEKEERGRGNFPDRFSARQFPNYSSELNVNALLLGDSALYLCASSLGGGAWDTQYFGPGTRLTVL.

This clonotype was seen a handful of times. V usage is TRBV10-3 and J usage is TRBJ2-1; weak D call: TRBD2 (5 bases). The CDR3 spans 15 residues. Trimming cost V 0 bases and J 7 bases, with 13 bases left between them. Germline loops: CDR1 ENHRY, CDR2 SYGVKD. This chain's CDR3 is CAISESPGVGNEQFF. The CDR3 region has the DNA TGTGCCATCAGTGAGTCCCCCGGGGTAGGGAATGAGCAGTTCTTC.

V is TRBV5-1 and J is TRBJ2-7; TRBD1 might be the D (6 bases). The length of the CDR3 is 15 residues. Trimming removed 5 bases at V and 5 bases at J, with 20 bases between. Germline CDR1 SGHRS, CDR2 YFSETQ. Here the CDR3 DNA reads TGCGCCAGCAGAGTCGTTGGGGGCATAAGGAACGAGCAGTACTTC. It encodes CASRVVGGIRNEQYF.

This chain connects TRBV19 to TRBJ2-3, with TRBD2 matching 12 bases. The V gene end was trimmed by 3 bases and the J gene end by 6 bases; junction bases not matched to a gene: 4. The CDR3 is 15 residues long. Germline V gives CDR1 LNHDA, CDR2 SQIVND (reference sequence). The CDR3 spells CASSIGLAGRDTQYF. DNA for the CDR3: TGTGCCAGTAGTATCGGACTAGCGGGACGGGATACGCAGTATTTT.

This clonotype has ten or more counts. This chain links TRBV18 with TRBJ2-7; 8 positions match TRBD1. Trimming cost V 4 bases and J 0 bases; bases outside gene matches: 8. This CDR3 is built from 16 residues. Germline V gene lookup returns CDR1 KGHSH and CDR2 LQKENI. In DNA form, the CDR3 reads TGTGCCAGCTCACACAGACAGGGGATTAACTCCTACGAGCAGTACTTC. This encodes CASSHRQGINSYEQYF.

The chain has TRBV6-5 and TRBJ1-5; D not resolved. V dropped 0 bases and J dropped 7 bases, with 10 bases sitting between them. Germline V gene data show CDR1 as MNHEY and CDR2 as SVGAGI. The CDR3 extends over 14 amino acids. Here the CDR3 DNA reads TGTGCCAGCAGTTACTCGAGGGCCGAGCAGCCCCAGCATTTT. Its protein is CASSYSRAEQPQHF.